The 5 T cell receptor beta chains below all came from one sample that was sequenced in a study of blood T cell repertoires in COVID-19. Assay: immunoSEQ multiplex PCR; the TCRdb copy retains only in-frame clones and omits some. This sample yields about 180,000 clones, of which approximately 88% are seen a single time; under 4.5% belongs to the top ten. The sample consisted of peripheral blood. All receptors derive from a woman aged 25 to 45 with acute or convalescent COVID-19.

The chain combines TRBV7-9 with TRBJ2-7, with D possibly being TRBD1 (5 bases). The length of the CDR3 is 15 residues. Germline V gene sequence: CDR1 SEHNR, CDR2 FQNEAQ (reference sequence). Trimming pared 3 bases from V and 0 bases from J, leaving 12 bases between. The CDR3 loop is CASSFDRRSSYEQYF. CDR3 sequence (DNA): TGTGCCAGCAGCTTCGACAGAAGAAGCTCCTACGAGCAGTACTTC.

This clone was seen once. The chain joins TRBV5-1 to TRBJ2-2; the match to TRBD1 covers 7 bases. Trimming cost V 3 bases and J 9 bases; bases outside gene matches: 11. CDR1 is SGHRS and CDR2 is YFSETQ in the germline V gene. The CDR3 contains 15 residues. As DNA, the CDR3 is TGCGCCAGCAGCTCCGGGACAGCCAAATTTCGGGAGCTGTTTTTT. Its translation is CASSSGTAKFRELFF. Looking up the rest from reference TRBV5-1 and TRBJ2-2 gives the full variable domain: KAGVTQTPRYLIKTRGQQVTLSCSPISGHRSVSWYQQTPGQGLQFLFEYFSETQRNKGNFPGRFSGRQFSNSRSEMNVSTLELGDSALYLCASSSGTAKFRELFFGEGSRLTVL.

The rearrangement joins TRBV30 to TRBJ2-2, with 10 bases that match TRBD1. Germline values: CDR1 GTSNPN, CDR2 SVGIG (reference sequence). The CDR3 extends over 14 amino acids. Unmatched junction bases numbered 6, after V lost 5 bases and J lost 6 bases. The CDR3 is CAWGGTGDPGELFF. Written as DNA, the CDR3 is TGTGCCTGGGGGGGGACAGGGGACCCCGGGGAGCTGTTTTTT.

The gene calls are TRBV30 and TRBJ1-1; perhaps TRBD1 as D (5 bases). V was clipped by 0 bases and J by 0 bases, with 8 bases between them. The length of the CDR3 is 14 residues. Looked up from germline, CDR1 is GTSNPN and CDR2 is SVGIG (reference sequence). CDR3 nucleotides: TGTGCCTGGAGTGTAAAGGGGATGAACACTGAAGCTTTCTTT. It encodes CAWSVKGMNTEAFF.

The chain employs TRBV5-1 and TRBJ2-7, with D possibly being TRBD2 (5 bases). V lost 4 bases and J lost 0, with 8 bases in between. The CDR3 covers 13 residues. Germline V lookup: CDR1 SGHRS, CDR2 YFSETQ. CDR3 nucleotide sequence: TGCGCCAGCAGCCCGAGCGGCTCCTACGAGCAGTACTTC. The encoded protein is CASSPSGSYEQYF.